These 14 T cell receptor beta chains were sequenced from one sample in a study of blood T cell repertoires in COVID-19. The assay was immunoSEQ multiplex PCR, and TCRdb's table has in-frame clones only and misses some. Of about 200,000 clones in the sample, more than 75% were seen once. What was sequenced was peripheral blood. These receptors all stem from a man aged 55 to 70 with acute or convalescent COVID-19.

In its sample, this clone was seen a few times. The V and J genes are TRBV3-1 (or the pseudogene TRBV3-2) and TRBJ2-3; D possibly uses TRBD1 or TRBD2 (7 bases each). The CDR3 covers 19 residues. The germline V gene encodes CDR1 LGHDT and CDR2 YNNKEL (reference sequence). V gave up 10 bases and J gave up 0 bases, with 29 bases separating them. CDR3 sequence reads: CATRGEGDFRPRSTDTQYF. In nucleotides, the CDR3 is TGTGCCACCAGGGGGGAGGGGGACTTCCGCCCTCGAAGCACAGATACGCAGTATTTT.

The V and J genes are TRBV30 and TRBJ2-7; D perhaps matches TRBD2 (6 bases). The germline CDR1 and CDR2 sequences are GTSNPN and SVGIG (reference sequence). The V gene lost 1 base and the J gene lost 6 bases, with 13 bases spanning the gap. CDR3 size: 13 residues. The CDR3 loop is CAWSGGISGEQYF. Written as DNA, the CDR3 is TGTGCCTGGAGTGGGGGTATTAGCGGCGAGCAGTACTTC.

The V call is TRBV5-6, the J call TRBJ1-2, with D maybe TRBD1 (6 bases). Germline CDR1 reads SGHDT; CDR2 reads YYEEEE. V lost 4 bases and J 5 bases, leaving 18 bases between the germline ends. The CDR3 length is 15 residues. The CDR3 sequence is CASSRRSGEFYGYTF. The CDR3 DNA follows: TGTGCCAGCAGCCGACGTTCAGGGGAGTTTTATGGCTACACCTTC.

The genes are TRBV9 and TRBJ2-2; 11 positions agree with TRBD2. CDR3 length: 18 residues. J was trimmed by 0 bases and V by 0 bases; bases with no gene match: 4. Germline V CDR1 and CDR2: SGDLS, YYNGEE. CDR3 sequence: CASSVAASGGSNTGELFF. The CDR3 coding sequence is TGTGCCAGCAGCGTAGCGGCTAGCGGGGGGTCGAACACCGGGGAGCTGTTTTTT.

This chain joins TRBV7-3 and TRBJ2-1; no reliable D call. Germline V gene sequence: CDR1 SGHTA, CDR2 FQGTGA. Trimming left V 2 bases short and J 5 bases short, with 13 bases between. There are 15 residues in the CDR3. The CDR3 bases are TGTGCCAGCAGCTTATTAGGTACCACTAACAATGAGCAGTTCTTC. Translating gives CASSLLGTTNNEQFF.

The rearrangement joins TRBV18 to TRBJ2-5; 9 nucleotides line up with TRBD1. Trimming at V came to 4 bases and at J to 5 bases, leaving 23 bases not matched to a gene. This CDR3 spans 20 amino acids. The germline V gene encodes CDR1 KGHSH and CDR2 LQKENI. CDR3 sequence: CASSRTAGTGSYLTSETQYF. For the CDR3, the DNA is TGTGCCAGCTCACGCACCGCCGGGACAGGGTCCTACTTAACGTCCGAGACCCAGTACTTC.

This clone was detected a few times. The junction shows a germline mismatch at one end, possibly a read error. This chain links TRBV6-1 with TRBJ2-5; D is possibly TRBD2 (5 bases). This CDR3 comprises 16 residues. In germline, CDR1 is MNHNS, CDR2 SASEGT. CDR3 DNA: TGTGCCAGCAGGGAAGGTACTAGGTGGGAACAAGAGACCCAGTACTTC. Translation gives CASREGTRWEQETQYF.

The chain joins TRBV6-5 to TRBJ2-1; 9 positions match TRBD2. CDR3 length: 13 amino acids. CDR1 MNHEY and CDR2 SVGAGI come from the germline V gene. Trimming removed 5 bases from V and 11 bases from J; junction bases left unmatched: 7. The CDR3 loop is CASSPQRGDQQFF. The CDR3, as DNA: TGTGCCAGCAGTCCCCAGCGGGGGGATCAGCAGTTCTTC.

The V gene is TRBV2, the J gene TRBJ1-1; TRBD1 is a possible D gene (5 bases). CDR3 length: 13 amino acids. V shed 10 bases and J shed 0 bases, with 12 bases lying between them. CDR1 SNHLY and CDR2 FYNNEI come from the germline V gene. DNA for the CDR3: TGTGCCAACTCGACAGCCATGAACACTGAAGCTTTCTTT. Its translation is CANSTAMNTEAFF.

V usage is TRBV30 and J usage is TRBJ2-6; tentatively, D is TRBD1 (6 bases). The germline V gene encodes CDR1 GTSNPN and CDR2 SVGIG (reference sequence). V was pared by 0 bases and J by 2 bases, with 11 bases between. The CDR3 spans 16 residues. The CDR3 nucleotides are TGTGCCTGGAGTGTAGGATGGGGGCCTGGGGCCAACGTCCTGACTTTC. Translation: CAWSVGWGPGANVLTF.

In this sample, this clone turned up once. The V call is TRBV3-1 (or the pseudogene TRBV3-2), the J call TRBJ1-5; TRBD1 aligns across 7 bases. This CDR3 has 14 amino acids. Trimming cost V 4 bases and J 4 bases; bases outside gene matches: 4. Germline V gene data show CDR1 as LGHDT and CDR2 as YNNKEL (reference sequence). The CDR3 DNA is TGTGCCAGCAGCCCCCGACAGGGTAATCAGCCCCAGCATTTT. The encoded protein is CASSPRQGNQPQHF.

The rearrangement joins TRBV5-5 to TRBJ1-3; a possible D gene is TRBD1 (5 bases). V shed 0 bases and J shed 0 bases, with 10 bases lying between them. CDR1 SGHKS and CDR2 YYEKEE come from the germline V gene (reference sequence). The CDR3 spans 16 residues. CDR3 bases: TGTGCCAGCAGCTTGGCCCAGGGCTTCTCTGGAAACACCATATATTTT. This gives the protein CASSLAQGFSGNTIYF.

The chain links TRBV27 to TRBJ1-1; the match to TRBD1 covers 12 bases. The CDR3 contains 15 residues. Germline V gene lookup returns CDR1 MNHEY and CDR2 SMNVEV (reference sequence). With V trimmed by 3 bases and J by 7 bases, 6 bases remained unmatched. CDR3 sequence: CASSFLGQGAIEAFF. CDR3 sequence (DNA): TGTGCCAGCAGTTTCTTGGGACAGGGGGCGATTGAAGCTTTCTTT.

The V gene is TRBV5-6, the J gene TRBJ1-1, with D perhaps TRBD1 (5 bases). Between the trimmed V and J ends, which lost 1 base and 1 base, there was a span of 11 bases. The CDR3 extends over 15 amino acids. Germline V gives CDR1 SGHDT, CDR2 YYEEEE. CDR3 sequence reads: CASSLFRVRNTEAFF. CDR3 DNA sequence: TGTGCCAGCAGCTTGTTCAGGGTACGGAACACTGAAGCTTTCTTT.